These 13 T cell receptor beta chains share one sample of origin, sequenced in a study of technical replicates of blood from a handful of donors. Generated by immunoSEQ multiplex PCR, the TCRdb table keeps only in-frame clones and is missing some. The profile covers 75,000 to 85,000 clones, with 95% appearing a single time and 0.35% to 0.45% taken by the ten largest. The sequenced sample was T cells isolated from PBMCs. The receptors stem from a human donor in good health.

This chain links TRBV28 with TRBJ2-7; D is perhaps TRBD2 (6 bases). Germline V gene lookup returns CDR1 MDHEN and CDR2 SYDVKM. Deletions cut 3 bases from V and 4 bases from J, with 13 bases between. The CDR3 contains 14 residues. The CDR3 sequence is CASSFPEDYYEQYF. The CDR3 region has the DNA TGTGCCAGCAGTTTTCCCGAGGACTATTACGAGCAGTACTTC.

The rearrangement links TRBV6-6 to TRBJ2-7; the D is unclear. CDR3 length: 13 residues. Trimming removed 2 bases at V and 5 bases at J, with 10 bases between. Looked up from germline, CDR1 is MNHNY and CDR2 is SVGAGI (reference sequence). The CDR3 loop is CASSYNALDEQYF. DNA for the CDR3: TGTGCCAGCAGTTACAACGCGTTGGACGAGCAGTACTTC.

In DNA, the CDR3 is TGTGCCAGCAGTTGGACAGGGACGCAGTATTTT. Its translation: CASSWTGTQYF. The rearrangement links TRBV6-5 to TRBJ2-3; TRBD1 matches at 8 bases. The CDR3 covers 11 residues. The J segment lost 9 bases and the V segment lost 4 bases, leaving 0 bases of the junction unmatched. Germline CDR1 is MNHEY and CDR2 is SVGAGI.

The rearrangement uses TRBV27 and TRBJ2-7; D is perhaps TRBD2 (6 bases). CDR3 length: 13 residues. The germline gives CDR1 MNHEY, CDR2 SMNVEV (reference sequence). Trimming cost V 9 bases and J 0 bases, with 12 bases left between them. The CDR3 DNA is TGTGCCAGTTCCGGGGGAACCTCCTACGAGCAGTACTTC. This sequence encodes CASSGGTSYEQYF.

The V and J genes are TRBV10-2 and TRBJ1-2; TRBD1 matches 9 bases. This CDR3 region has 13 residues. Per germline, CDR1 WSHSY and CDR2 SAAADI. V was clipped by 11 bases and J by 3 bases; unmatched bases: 7. Here the CDR3 reads CAGLRDRDYGYTF. CDR3 nucleotides: TGCGCCGGCCTCCGGGACAGGGACTATGGCTACACCTTC.

The V and J genes are TRBV4-2 and TRBJ1-2; D might be TRBD1 (6 bases). Trimming left V 0 bases short and J 3 bases short, with 14 bases between. Germline values: CDR1 LGHNA, CDR2 YNFKEQ. This CDR3 comprises 16 residues. This CDR3 is CASSQDPSGADYGYTF. In nucleotides, the CDR3 is TGTGCCAGCAGCCAAGACCCGTCAGGGGCTGACTATGGCTACACCTTC.

This clone was recorded a few times. The V and J genes are TRBV29-1 and TRBJ1-1; no definite D call. CDR1 is SQVTM, CDR2 ANQGSEA, per germline. V was pared by 5 bases and J by 3 bases, with 10 bases between. This CDR3 is built from 12 residues. CDR3 sequence: CSVWGVDTEAFF. CDR3 sequence (DNA): TGCAGCGTTTGGGGAGTAGACACTGAAGCTTTCTTT. The full variable domain, in which reference TRBV29-1 and TRBJ1-1 provide the parts outside the CDR3, is SAVISQKPSRDICQRGTSLTIQCQVDSQVTMMFWYRQQPGQSLTLIATANQGSEATYESGFVIDKFPISRPNLTFSTLTVSNMSPEDSSIYLCSVWGVDTEAFFGQGTRLTVV.

This chain joins TRBV9 and TRBJ2-3; 10 bases map to TRBD2. Losses at the gene ends were 5 bases for V and 3 bases for J; bases not matched to a gene: 9. CDR3 length: 16 residues. Germline lookup yields CDR1 SGDLS and CDR2 YYNGEE. This chain's CDR3 is CASRAIAGGGTDTQYF. In DNA, the CDR3 is TGTGCCAGCAGGGCCATAGCGGGAGGAGGGACAGATACGCAGTATTTT.

The rearrangement joins TRBV19 to TRBJ1-4; TRBD1 is a possible D gene (5 bases). Trimming stripped 3 bases from V and 5 bases from J, with 10 bases between. In germline, CDR1 is LNHDA, CDR2 SQIVND (reference sequence). The CDR3 spans 14 residues. The CDR3 sequence is CASSIGAGNEKLFF. For the CDR3, the DNA is TGTGCCAGTAGTATTGGCGCAGGGAATGAAAAACTGTTTTTT.

The rearrangement uses TRBV27 and TRBJ1-5; no firm D call. Germline CDR1 reads MNHEY; CDR2 reads SMNVEV (reference sequence). V was cut by 3 bases and J by 9 bases, with 12 bases left in between. This CDR3 region has 13 residues. CDR3 nucleotides: TGTGCCAGCAGTTTCGTCCAAATCGGGCCCCAGCATTTT. Protein product: CASSFVQIGPQHF.

The genes are TRBV9 and TRBJ2-1; 9 nucleotides line up with TRBD1. V was clipped by 3 bases and J by 8 bases; unmatched bases: 6. The CDR3 length is 14 residues. The V gene's germline CDR1 is SGDLS and CDR2 YYNGEE. The CDR3: CASSEGQGHDEQFF. The CDR3 region has the DNA TGTGCCAGCAGCGAGGGACAGGGTCACGATGAGCAGTTCTTC.

The rearrangement joins TRBV29-1 to TRBJ1-1; TRBD1 is a possible D gene (6 bases). This CDR3 contains 14 residues. Looked up from germline, CDR1 is SQVTM and CDR2 is ANQGSEA. V lost 3 bases, J lost 7 bases, and 18 bases lay in between. The CDR3 protein is CSVEGSGAIFEAFF. As DNA, the CDR3 is TGCAGCGTTGAGGGGTCAGGGGCGATATTTGAAGCTTTCTTT.

The chain has TRBV18 and TRBJ2-5; 12 positions agree with TRBD2. J lost 2 bases, V lost 4 bases, and 5 bases had no gene match. This CDR3 region has 16 residues. Germline V CDR1 and CDR2: KGHSH, LQKENI. This CDR3 is CASSRTSGRRQETQYF. For the CDR3, the DNA is TGTGCCAGCTCACGTACTAGCGGGAGGAGGCAAGAGACCCAGTACTTC.